This note documents a single TCR beta chain sequence. What it binds is unknown. Cycle 7 day 1, cycle 4 day 1, and baseline were the timepoints at which blood was sampled. The entry originates in a study of OX40 agonist ivuxolimab in advanced cancers. The study, taken as a whole, reports: Still undetermined is the antigen specificity of the expanded peripheral T cells. Mean expanded clone counts were higher in CD8+ than CD4+ T cells.

Trimming removed 3 bases from V and 0 bases from J, with 12 bases in between. The CDR3 runs to 16 residues. Germline V gives CDR1 LNHNV, CDR2 YYDKDF (reference sequence). Sequencing was performed with immunoSEQ multiplex PCR; in TCRdb, only in-frame clones are kept and a portion is missing. The sample lists around 74,000 clones, around 92% occurring once. This sample comprised CD4+ or CD8+ T cells sorted from blood, obtained in a trial of the OX40 agonist ivuxolimab. This clonotype was sampled from an adult with an advanced solid tumor such as melanoma, head and neck, liver or kidney cancer. The V call is TRBV15, the J call TRBJ2-4; D gene ambiguous. The CDR3 loop reads CATSSRLALAKNIQYF. DNA for the CDR3: TGTGCCACCAGCAGCCGCTTGGCCTTAGCCAAAAACATTCAGTACTTC.